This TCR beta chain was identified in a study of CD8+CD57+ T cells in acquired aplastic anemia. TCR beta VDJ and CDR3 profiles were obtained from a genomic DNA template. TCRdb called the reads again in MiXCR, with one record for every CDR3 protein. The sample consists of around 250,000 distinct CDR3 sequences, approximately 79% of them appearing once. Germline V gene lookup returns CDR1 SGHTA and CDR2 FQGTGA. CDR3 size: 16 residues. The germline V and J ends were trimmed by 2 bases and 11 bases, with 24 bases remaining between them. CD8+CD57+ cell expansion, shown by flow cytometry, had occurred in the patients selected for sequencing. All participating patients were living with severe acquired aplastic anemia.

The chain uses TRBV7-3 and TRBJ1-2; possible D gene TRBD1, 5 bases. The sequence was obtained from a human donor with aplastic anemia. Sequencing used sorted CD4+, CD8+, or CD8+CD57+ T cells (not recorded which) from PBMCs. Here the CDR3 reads CASSLRDGGKENQYTF. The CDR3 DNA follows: TGTGCCAGCAGCTTACGGGACGGGGGAAAAGAGAACCAGTACACCTTC.